This TCR beta chain was identified in a study of T cells in Graves' hyperthyroidism and ophthalmopathy. Diagnoses used clinical symptoms, serum thyroxine and TRAb, thyroid ultrasound and orbital computed tomography. Regarding the study as a whole: Among thyroid clonotypes expanded above 0.001, most also appeared in blood.

RNA transcripts gave rise to amplified TCR beta CDR3 regions. With the HTBI primer set, the TCR CDR3 went through a first round of RT-PCR. TCRdb re-derived calls from the multiplex PCR reads in MiXCR, one entry per CDR3 protein. The data hold about half a million distinct CDR3 sequences, with less than 25% observed a single time. In regard to this clonotype: The antigen remains undetermined.

The CDR3 runs to 15 residues. V was pared by 1 base and J by 9 bases, with 13 bases between. The germline V gene has CDR1 PRHDT and CDR2 FYEKMQ (reference sequence). This chain joins TRBV13 and TRBJ1-6; D remains unclear. Sequencing used blood. The TCR sequence derives from a woman aged 25-40 years with Graves' ophthalmopathy. As DNA, the CDR3 is TGTGCCAGCAGCTTAGTTCGGGCAATGGGTTCACCCCTCCACTTT. It specifies CASSLVRAMGSPLHF.